Shown below are 9 T cell receptor beta chains from a single sample sequenced in a study of T cells of healthy individuals. TCRdb itself ran the 5' RACE reads through MiXCR, one entry per CDR3 protein. Found here are 38,000 or so distinct CDR3 sequences, 3.5% to 5.5% of them singletons; the top ten hold over 9%. Source of these receptors: a human donor in good health.

To note about this clonotype: One end of the junction does not line up with germline, which may come from a read error. The gene calls are TRBV2 and TRBJ2-5, with 9 bases fitting TRBD1. This CDR3 is 15 amino acids long. CDR1 and CDR2 from the germline V gene are SNHLY and FYNNEI. CDR3: CASGEDRGSEETQYF. DNA for the CDR3: TGTGCCAGCGGTGAAGACAGGGGGTCAGAAGAGACCCAGTACTTC. Full variable domain (missing parts from reference TRBV2 and TRBJ2-5): EPEVTQTPSHQVTQMGQEVILRCVPISNHLYFYWYRQILGQKVEFLVSFYNNEISEKSEIFDDQFSVERPDGSNFTLKIRSTKLEDSAMYFCASGEDRGSEETQYFGPGTRLLVL.

On this clonotype: This may stem from a read error, because a much larger clone lies one nucleotide away. The chain couples TRBV5-3 to TRBJ2-7, with 7 bases aligning to TRBD2. TRBV5-3 is classed as an ORF, of uncertain function. The CDR3 spans 14 residues. V was clipped by 0 bases and J by 7 bases; unmatched bases: 7. CDR3 nucleotide sequence: TGTGCCAGAAGCTTGGAGGGCGGGAGAGGAGAGCAGTACTTC. Amino acid sequence: CARSLEGGRGEQYF.

This clonotype was observed many times. The V call is TRBV11-3, the J call TRBJ2-7; D not resolved. The CDR3 length is 14 residues. Trimming pared 1 base from V and 1 base from J, leaving 8 bases between. Germline lookup yields CDR1 SGHNT and CDR2 YENEEA. Here the CDR3 reads CASSLGGISYEQYF. The CDR3 region has the DNA TGTGCCAGCAGCTTAGGGGGTATTTCCTACGAGCAGTACTTC.

In its sample, this clonotype was seen many times. The chain carries TRBV20-1 and TRBJ2-1, with D perhaps TRBD1 (6 bases). Germline V gene lookup returns CDR1 DFQATT and CDR2 SNEGSKA (reference sequence). Between the trimmed V and J ends, which lost 3 bases and 10 bases, there was a span of 22 bases. The CDR3 length is 15 residues. The DNA of the CDR3 is TGCAGTGCTAGGAAAAGACGATACAGGGTCGGGGAGCAGTTCTTC. Translation gives CSARKRRYRVGEQFF.

This clonotype has at least ten counts. This sequence joins TRBV29-1 and TRBJ1-1, with D possibly matching TRBD1 (5 bases). Trimming pared 4 bases from V and 5 bases from J, leaving 14 bases between. The CDR3 extends over 13 amino acids. Germline V gene sequence: CDR1 SQVTM, CDR2 ANQGSEA. The CDR3 sequence: CSVVVRGQTEAFF. CDR3 DNA sequence: TGCAGCGTTGTGGTCCGGGGCCAGACTGAAGCTTTCTTT.

There are many counts of this clonotype. The V and J genes are TRBV2 and TRBJ1-2, with D maybe TRBD1 (5 bases). CDR1 and CDR2 (germline): SNHLY, FYNNEI. Trimming took 4 bases from V and 2 from J, leaving 11 bases between them. This CDR3 has 14 amino acids. The chain's CDR3 is CASSGGTENYGYTF. The CDR3 DNA reads TGTGCCAGCAGTGGGGGGACGGAGAACTATGGCTACACCTTC.

This clonotype showed up many times. This chain uses TRBV29-1 with TRBJ2-2; no firm D call. Trimming shortened V by 5 bases and J by 0 bases, and 13 bases separated the two germline ends. The CDR3 has 15 residues. Germline CDR1 SQVTM, CDR2 ANQGSEA. Written as DNA, the CDR3 is TGCAGCGTTCTTTGGGCAAATACGAACACCGGGGAGCTGTTTTTT. Amino acid sequence: CSVLWANTNTGELFF.

This clonotype has a count of ten or more. This sequence joins TRBV5-5 and TRBJ2-7, with D perhaps given as TRBD1 or TRBD2 (6 bases each). The germline V and J ends were trimmed by 1 base and 3 bases, with 8 bases remaining between them. This CDR3 spans 13 amino acids. The germline CDR1 and CDR2 sequences are SGHKS and YYEKEE (reference sequence). CDR3 nucleotide sequence: TGTGCCAGCAGCTTGAGGGGGGACTACGAGCAGTACTTC. Amino acid sequence: CASSLRGDYEQYF.

In its sample, this clonotype was seen many times. The chain is built from TRBV13 and TRBJ1-6; tentatively, D is TRBD1 (5 bases). V lost 3 bases, J lost 10 bases, and 7 bases lay in between. The CDR3 totals 12 residues. Germline lookup yields CDR1 PRHDT and CDR2 FYEKMQ (reference sequence). CDR3 in DNA: TGTGCCAGCAGCTTCAGGGAATCACCCCTCCACTTT. Its protein is CASSFRESPLHF.